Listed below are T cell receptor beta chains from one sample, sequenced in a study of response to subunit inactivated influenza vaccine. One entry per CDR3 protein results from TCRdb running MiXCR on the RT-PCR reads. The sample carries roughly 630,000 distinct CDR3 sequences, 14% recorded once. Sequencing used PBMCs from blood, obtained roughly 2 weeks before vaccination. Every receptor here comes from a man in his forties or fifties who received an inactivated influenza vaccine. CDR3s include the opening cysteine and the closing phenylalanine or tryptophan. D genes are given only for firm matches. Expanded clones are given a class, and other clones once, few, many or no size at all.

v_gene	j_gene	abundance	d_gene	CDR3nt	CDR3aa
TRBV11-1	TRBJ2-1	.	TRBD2	TGTGCCAGCAGCACCCGAGGACTAGCGGGGGGCCCCTACAATGAGCAGTTCTTC	CASSTRGLAGGPYNEQFF
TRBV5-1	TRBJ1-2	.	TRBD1	TGCGCCAGCAGCTTTGGAGGGACAGGGGGCTGGAATGGCTACACCTTC	CASSFGGTGGWNGYTF
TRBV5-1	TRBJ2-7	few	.	TGCGCCAGCAGCGTAACTGGGGGGACCTACGAGCAGTACTTC	CASSVTGGTYEQYF
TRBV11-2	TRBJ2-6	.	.	TGTGCCAGCGACGCCAGGGCTGGGGCCAACGTCCTGACTTTC	CASDARAGANVLTF
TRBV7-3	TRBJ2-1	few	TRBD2	TGTGCCAGCAGTTACTCGACTAGCGGAGACTTAAATGAGCAGTTCTTC	CASSYSTSGDLNEQFF
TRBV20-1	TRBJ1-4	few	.	TGCAGCCTAAGGGACGCAGTAGGGGAAAAACTGTTTTTT	CSLRDAVGEKLFF
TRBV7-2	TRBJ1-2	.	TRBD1	TGTGCCAGCAGCACGGGACAGGGGACTATCTATGGCTACACCTTC	CASSTGQGTIYGYTF
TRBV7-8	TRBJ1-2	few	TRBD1	TGTGCCAGCAGCCCCCGTTCGGGACAGGGTTACCACTACACCTTC	CASSPRSGQGYHYTF
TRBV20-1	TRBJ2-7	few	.	TGCAGTGCTAGAGGGCGGGACTCCTCCTACGAGCAGTACTTC	CSARGRDSSYEQYF
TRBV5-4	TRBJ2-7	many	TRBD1	TGTGCCAGCAGCTTGGGCGACAGGGAATCCTACGAGCAGTACTTC	CASSLGDRESYEQYF
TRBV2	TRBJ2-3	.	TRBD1	TGTGCCAGCAGTGCCGACAGGGGGGGAGATACGCAGTATTTT	CASSADRGGDTQYF
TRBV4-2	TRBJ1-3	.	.	TGTGCCAGCAGCCAAGGCAGGGCCGGAAACACCATATATTTT	CASSQGRAGNTIYF
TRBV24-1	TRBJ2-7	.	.	TGTGCCACCAGTGAACCGGGACTGCGCGAGCAGTACTTC	CATSEPGLREQYF
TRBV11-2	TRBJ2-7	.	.	TGTGCCAGCAGCGGAGGGACCTTAATGACCGCGCAGTACGAGCAGTACTTC	CASSGGTLMTAQYEQYF
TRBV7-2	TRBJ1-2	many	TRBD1	TGTGCCAGCAGCCCAGGACAGGGTAACTATGGCTACACCTTC	CASSPGQGNYGYTF
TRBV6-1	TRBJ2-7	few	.	TGTGCCAGCAGTGTTAGGACCTACGAGCAGTACTTC	CASSVRTYEQYF
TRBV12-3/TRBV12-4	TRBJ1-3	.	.	TGTGCCAGCAGTCAACAGAGTATTGGAAACACCATATATTTT	CASSQQSIGNTIYF
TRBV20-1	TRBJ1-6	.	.	TGCAGTGCTAGCCCGGATCGAATTTCACCCCTCCACTTT	CSASPDRISPLHF
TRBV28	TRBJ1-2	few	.	TGTGCCAGCAGTTTAGGTTCGGGGAACGGCTACACCTTC	CASSLGSGNGYTF
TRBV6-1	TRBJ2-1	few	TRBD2	TGTGCCAGCAGTCGTAGCGGGGGGATACCTTTCAATGAGCAGTTCTTC	CASSRSGGIPFNEQFF
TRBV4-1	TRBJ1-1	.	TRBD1	TGCGCCAGCAGCCTGGGGACAGGGTACACTGAAGCTTTCTTT	CASSLGTGYTEAFF
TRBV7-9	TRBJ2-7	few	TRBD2	TGTGCCAGCAGCTTAGGCGGGGGGAGTAGCGAGCAGTACTTC	CASSLGGGSSEQYF
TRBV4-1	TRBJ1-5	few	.	TGCGCCAGCAGCCTTTACAGGGAGGGCAATCAGCCCCAGCATTTT	CASSLYREGNQPQHF
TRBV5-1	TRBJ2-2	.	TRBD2	TGCGCCAGCAGCTTGTCGCTAGCGGGTACCGGGGAGCTGTTTTTT	CASSLSLAGTGELFF